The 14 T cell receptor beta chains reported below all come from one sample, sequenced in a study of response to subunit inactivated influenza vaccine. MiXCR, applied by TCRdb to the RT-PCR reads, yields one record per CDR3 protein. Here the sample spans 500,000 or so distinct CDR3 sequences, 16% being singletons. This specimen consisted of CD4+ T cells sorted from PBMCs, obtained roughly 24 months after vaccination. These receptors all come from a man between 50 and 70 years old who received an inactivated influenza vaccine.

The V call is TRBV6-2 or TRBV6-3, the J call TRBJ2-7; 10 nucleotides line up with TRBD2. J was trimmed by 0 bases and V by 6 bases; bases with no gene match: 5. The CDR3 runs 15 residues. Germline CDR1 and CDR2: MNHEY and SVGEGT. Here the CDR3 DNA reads TGTGCCAGCAGCCGGGGACTAGCGCACTCCTACGAGCAGTACTTC. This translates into CASSRGLAHSYEQYF.

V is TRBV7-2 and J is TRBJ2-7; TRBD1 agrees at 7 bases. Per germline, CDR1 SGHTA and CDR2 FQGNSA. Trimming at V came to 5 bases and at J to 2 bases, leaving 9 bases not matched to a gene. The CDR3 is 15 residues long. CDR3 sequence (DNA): TGTGCCAGCAGCCCTGGGACAGTCTATACCTACGAGCAGTACTTC. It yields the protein CASSPGTVYTYEQYF.

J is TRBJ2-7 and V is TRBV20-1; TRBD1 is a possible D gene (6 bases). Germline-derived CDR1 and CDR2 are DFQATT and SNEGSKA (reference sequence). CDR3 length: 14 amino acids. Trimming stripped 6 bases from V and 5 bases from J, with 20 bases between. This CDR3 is CSANDEQGNHEQYF. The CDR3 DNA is TGCAGTGCAAACGACGAACAGGGTAACCACGAGCAGTACTTC.

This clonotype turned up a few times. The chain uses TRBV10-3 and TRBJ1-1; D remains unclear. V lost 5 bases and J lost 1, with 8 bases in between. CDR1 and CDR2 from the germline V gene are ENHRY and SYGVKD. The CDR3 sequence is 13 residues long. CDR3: CAISQAGNTEAFF. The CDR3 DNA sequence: TGTGCCATCAGTCAGGCGGGGAACACTGAAGCTTTCTTT.

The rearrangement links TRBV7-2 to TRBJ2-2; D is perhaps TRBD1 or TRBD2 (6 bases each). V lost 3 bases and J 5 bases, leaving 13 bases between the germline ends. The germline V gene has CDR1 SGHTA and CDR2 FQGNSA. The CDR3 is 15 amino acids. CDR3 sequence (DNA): TGTGCCAGCAGCTTTAGTCAGGGGAGGACCGGGGAGCTGTTTTTT. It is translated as CASSFSQGRTGELFF.

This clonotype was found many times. The CDR3 DNA is TGTGCCAGCAGTTTGGGACAGGGATCAGATACGCAGTATTTT. Its translation is CASSLGQGSDTQYF. The genes are TRBV7-7 and TRBJ2-3; 9 bases map to TRBD1. The CDR3 is 14 residues long. The trim removed 6 bases at V and 4 bases at J, leaving 5 bases unmatched. Germline V gives CDR1 SSHAT, CDR2 FNYEAQ (reference sequence). Based on the CDR3 plus reference TRBV7-7 and TRBJ2-3, the full variable domain is GAGVSQSPRYKVTKRGQDVTLRCDPISSHATLYWYQQALGQGPEFLTYFNYEAQPDKSGLPSDRFSAERPEGSISTLTIQRTEQRDSAMYRCASSLGQGSDTQYFGPGTRLTVL.

The CDR3 is CASSTYGGFYEQFF. The CDR3 coding sequence is TGTGCCAGCAGCACCTACGGGGGGTTCTATGAGCAGTTCTTC. The chain combines TRBV7-9 with TRBJ2-1; 7 nucleotides agree with TRBD2. Germline loops: CDR1 SEHNR, CDR2 FQNEAQ (reference sequence). The V gene end was trimmed by 5 bases and the J gene end by 8 bases; junction bases not matched to a gene: 9. The CDR3 has 14 amino acids.

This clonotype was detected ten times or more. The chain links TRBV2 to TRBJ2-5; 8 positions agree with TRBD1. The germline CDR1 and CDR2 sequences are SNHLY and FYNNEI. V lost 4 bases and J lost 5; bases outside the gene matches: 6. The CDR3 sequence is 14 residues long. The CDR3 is CASSVDRAYETQYF. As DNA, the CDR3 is TGTGCCAGCAGTGTGGACAGGGCGTACGAGACCCAGTACTTC.

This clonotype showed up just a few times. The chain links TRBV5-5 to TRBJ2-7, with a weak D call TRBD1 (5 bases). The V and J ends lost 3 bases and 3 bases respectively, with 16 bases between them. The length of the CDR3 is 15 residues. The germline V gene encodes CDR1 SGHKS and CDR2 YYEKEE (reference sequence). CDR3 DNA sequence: TGTGCCAGCAGCTCCAACGCACTTCAGGGCTACGAGCAGTACTTC. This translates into CASSSNALQGYEQYF.

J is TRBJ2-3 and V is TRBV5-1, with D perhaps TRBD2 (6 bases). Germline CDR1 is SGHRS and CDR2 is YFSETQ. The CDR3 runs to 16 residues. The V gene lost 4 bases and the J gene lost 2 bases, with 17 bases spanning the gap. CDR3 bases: TGCGCCAGCAGCCGGTCAACGGGGACTCACACAGATACGCAGTATTTT. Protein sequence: CASSRSTGTHTDTQYF.

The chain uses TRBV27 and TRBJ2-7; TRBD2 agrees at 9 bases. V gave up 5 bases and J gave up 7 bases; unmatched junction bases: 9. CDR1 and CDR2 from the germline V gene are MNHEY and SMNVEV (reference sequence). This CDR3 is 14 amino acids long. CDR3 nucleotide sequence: TGTGCCAGCAGTACGACTAGCGGATTAGGGGAGCAGTACTTC. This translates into CASSTTSGLGEQYF.

Written as DNA, the CDR3 is TGCAGTGCCCTCCTGGGACTAGCGGGAGAAGTAGATACGCAGTATTTT. This codes for CSALLGLAGEVDTQYF. The gene calls are TRBV20-1 and TRBJ2-3; the match to TRBD2 covers 14 bases. CDR1 DFQATT and CDR2 SNEGSKA come from the germline V gene (reference sequence). This CDR3 region has 16 residues. The ends lost 6 bases at V and 5 bases at J; junction bases unmatched: 10.

Written as DNA, the CDR3 is TGTGCCAGCAGTTGGAAGGGGGGGGCCTACGAGCAGTACTTC. This encodes CASSWKGGAYEQYF. The chain carries TRBV7-2 and TRBJ2-7, with D perhaps TRBD2 (7 bases). V was trimmed by 6 bases and J by 2 bases, leaving 14 bases between them. The CDR3 has 14 amino acids. Germline V gene data show CDR1 as SGHTA and CDR2 as FQGNSA. Supplemented by reference TRBV7-2 and TRBJ2-7, the full variable domain reads GAGVSQSPSNKVTEKGKDVELRCDPISGHTALYWYRQSLGQGLEFLIYFQGNSAPDKSGLPSDRFSAERTGGSVSTLTIQRTQQEDSAVYLCASSWKGGAYEQYFGPGTRLTVT.

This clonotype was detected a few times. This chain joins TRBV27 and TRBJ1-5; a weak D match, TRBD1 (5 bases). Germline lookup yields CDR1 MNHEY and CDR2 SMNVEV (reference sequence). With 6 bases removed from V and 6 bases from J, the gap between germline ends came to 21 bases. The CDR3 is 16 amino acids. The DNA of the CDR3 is TGTGCCAGCAGGAGCGACAGTGTAGGGTTGGTTCAGCCCCAGCATTTT. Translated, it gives CASRSDSVGLVQPQHF.